This T cell receptor beta chain was sequenced during a study of blood T cell repertoires in COVID-19. Overall study context: The samples span acute and convalescent COVID-19 from the United States, Italy and Spain. In each case, the material was cDNA or gDNA derived from T cells, B-cell-depleted T cells, or PBMCs.

In the authors' methods: Estimation of nucleated cell counts was performed using reference gene primer amplification. Some clones are missing from TCRdb's copy, which holds only in-frame ones; the method was immunoSEQ multiplex PCR. The V and J calls and clone size come from that table; D and trimming were worked out from the DNA. This table has over 150,000 clones, approximately 80% appearing once. Seattle's cohort entered during active infection and was followed longitudinally. In germline, CDR1 is MNHEY, CDR2 SVGAGI. This CDR3 region has 14 residues. V was shortened by 8 bases and J by 4 bases, with 15 bases between the two germline ends.

Sequences were obtained from peripheral blood. The chain employs TRBV6-5 and TRBJ2-1; weak D call: TRBD2 (6 bases). The sequence came from a woman aged 40 to 50 with COVID-19, enrolled during active disease. The CDR3 is CASGMGEEYNEQFF. The DNA for the CDR3 is TGTGCCAGCGGGATGGGGGAGGAGTACAATGAGCAGTTCTTC.